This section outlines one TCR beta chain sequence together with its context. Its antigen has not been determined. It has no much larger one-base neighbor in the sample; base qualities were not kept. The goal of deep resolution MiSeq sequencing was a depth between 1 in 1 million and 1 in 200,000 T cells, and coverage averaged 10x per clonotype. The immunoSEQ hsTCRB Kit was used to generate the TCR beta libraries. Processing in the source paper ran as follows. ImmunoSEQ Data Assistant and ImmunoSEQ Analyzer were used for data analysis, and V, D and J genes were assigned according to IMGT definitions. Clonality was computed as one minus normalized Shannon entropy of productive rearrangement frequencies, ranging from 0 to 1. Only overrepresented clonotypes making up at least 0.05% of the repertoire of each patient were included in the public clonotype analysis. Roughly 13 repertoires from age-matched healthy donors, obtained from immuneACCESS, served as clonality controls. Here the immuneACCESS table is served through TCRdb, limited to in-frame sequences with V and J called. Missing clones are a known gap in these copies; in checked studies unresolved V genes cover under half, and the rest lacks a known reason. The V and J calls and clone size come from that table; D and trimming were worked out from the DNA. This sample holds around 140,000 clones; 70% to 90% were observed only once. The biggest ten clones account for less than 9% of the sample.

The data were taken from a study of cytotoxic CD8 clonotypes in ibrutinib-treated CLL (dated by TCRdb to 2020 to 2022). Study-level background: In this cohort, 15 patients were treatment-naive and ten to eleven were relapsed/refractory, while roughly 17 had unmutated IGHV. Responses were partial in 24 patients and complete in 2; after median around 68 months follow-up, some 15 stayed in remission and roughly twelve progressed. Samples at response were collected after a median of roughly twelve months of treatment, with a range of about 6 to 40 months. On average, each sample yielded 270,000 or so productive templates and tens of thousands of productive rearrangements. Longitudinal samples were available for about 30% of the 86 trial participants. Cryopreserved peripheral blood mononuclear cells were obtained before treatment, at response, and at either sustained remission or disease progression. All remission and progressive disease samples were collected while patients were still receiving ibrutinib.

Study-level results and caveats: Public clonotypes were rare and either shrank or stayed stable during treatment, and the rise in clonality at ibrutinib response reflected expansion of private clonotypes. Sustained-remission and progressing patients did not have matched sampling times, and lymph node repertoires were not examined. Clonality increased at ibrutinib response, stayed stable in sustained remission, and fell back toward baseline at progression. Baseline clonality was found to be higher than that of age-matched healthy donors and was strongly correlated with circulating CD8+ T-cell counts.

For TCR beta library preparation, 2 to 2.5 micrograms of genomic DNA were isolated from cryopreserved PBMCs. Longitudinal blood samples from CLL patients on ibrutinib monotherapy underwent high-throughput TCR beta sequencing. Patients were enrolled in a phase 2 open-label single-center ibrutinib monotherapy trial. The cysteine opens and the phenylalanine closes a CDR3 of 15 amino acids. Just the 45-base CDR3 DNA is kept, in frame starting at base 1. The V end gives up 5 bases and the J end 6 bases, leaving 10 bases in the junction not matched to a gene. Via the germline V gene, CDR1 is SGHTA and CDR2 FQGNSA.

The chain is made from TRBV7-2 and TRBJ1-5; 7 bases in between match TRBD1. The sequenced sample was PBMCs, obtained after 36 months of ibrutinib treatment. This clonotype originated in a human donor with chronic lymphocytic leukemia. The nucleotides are TGTGCCAGCAGCCCCAGGGGGGCCCAGGGTCAGCCCCAGCATTTT. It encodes CASSPRGAQGQPQHF.